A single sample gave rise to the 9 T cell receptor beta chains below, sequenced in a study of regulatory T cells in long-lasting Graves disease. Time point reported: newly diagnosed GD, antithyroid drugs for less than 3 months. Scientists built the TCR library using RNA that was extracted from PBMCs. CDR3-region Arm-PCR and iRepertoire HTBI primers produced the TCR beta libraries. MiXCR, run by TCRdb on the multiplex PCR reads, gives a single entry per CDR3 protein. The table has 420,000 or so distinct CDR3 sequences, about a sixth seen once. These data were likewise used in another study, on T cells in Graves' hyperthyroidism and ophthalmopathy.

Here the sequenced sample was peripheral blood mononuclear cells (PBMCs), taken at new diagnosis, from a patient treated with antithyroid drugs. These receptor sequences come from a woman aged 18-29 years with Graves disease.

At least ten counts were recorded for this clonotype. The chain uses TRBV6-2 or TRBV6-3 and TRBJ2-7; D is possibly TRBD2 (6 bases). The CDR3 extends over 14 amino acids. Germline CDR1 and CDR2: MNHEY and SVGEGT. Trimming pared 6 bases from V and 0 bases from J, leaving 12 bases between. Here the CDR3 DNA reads TGTGCCAGCAGCACGACTAGTCACTCCTACGAGCAGTACTTC. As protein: CASSTTSHSYEQYF.

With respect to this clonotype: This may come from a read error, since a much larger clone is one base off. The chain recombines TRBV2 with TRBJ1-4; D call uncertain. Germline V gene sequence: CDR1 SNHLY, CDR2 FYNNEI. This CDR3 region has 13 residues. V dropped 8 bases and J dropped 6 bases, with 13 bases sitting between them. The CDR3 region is CASASSRHEKLFF. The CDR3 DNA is TGTGCCAGCGCCTCCTCCAGGCATGAAAAACTGTTTTTT.

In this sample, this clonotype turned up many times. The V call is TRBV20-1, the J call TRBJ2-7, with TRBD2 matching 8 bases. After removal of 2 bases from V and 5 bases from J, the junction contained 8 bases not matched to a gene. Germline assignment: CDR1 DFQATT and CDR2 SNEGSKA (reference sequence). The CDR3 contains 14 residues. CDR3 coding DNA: TGCAGTGCTAGAAATAGCGGGATGGTCAACGAGCAGTACTTC. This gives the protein CSARNSGMVNEQYF.

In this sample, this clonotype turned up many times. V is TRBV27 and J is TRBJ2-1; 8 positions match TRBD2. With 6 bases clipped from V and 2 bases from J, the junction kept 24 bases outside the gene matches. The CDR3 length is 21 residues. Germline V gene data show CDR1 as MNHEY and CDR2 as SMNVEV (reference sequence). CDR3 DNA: TGTGCCAGCAGCCAGCAGAGGGTAGCGGGAAGCATCGGAGTCCCCTACAATGAGCAGTTCTTC. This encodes CASSQQRVAGSIGVPYNEQFF.

CDR3 region: CASSWEGEQFF. The CDR3 DNA sequence: TGTGCCAGCAGCTGGGAAGGGGAGCAGTTCTTC. The chain recombines TRBV5-5 with TRBJ2-1; D call uncertain. Trimming removed 3 bases from V and 10 bases from J, with 8 bases in between. This CDR3 is 11 amino acids long. Germline values: CDR1 SGHKS, CDR2 YYEKEE (reference sequence).

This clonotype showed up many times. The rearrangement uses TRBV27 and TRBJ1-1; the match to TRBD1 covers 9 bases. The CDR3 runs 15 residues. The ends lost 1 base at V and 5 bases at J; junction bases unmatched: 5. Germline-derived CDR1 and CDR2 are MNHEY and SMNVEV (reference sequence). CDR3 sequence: CASSLLMGQGTEAFF. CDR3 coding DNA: TGTGCCAGCAGTTTATTAATGGGACAGGGAACTGAAGCTTTCTTT.

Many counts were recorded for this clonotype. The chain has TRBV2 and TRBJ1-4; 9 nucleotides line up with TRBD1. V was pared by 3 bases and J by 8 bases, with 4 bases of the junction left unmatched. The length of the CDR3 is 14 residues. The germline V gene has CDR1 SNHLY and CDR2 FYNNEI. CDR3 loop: CASSDRDRVEKLFF. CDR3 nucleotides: TGTGCCAGCAGTGACCGGGACAGGGTCGAAAAACTGTTTTTT.

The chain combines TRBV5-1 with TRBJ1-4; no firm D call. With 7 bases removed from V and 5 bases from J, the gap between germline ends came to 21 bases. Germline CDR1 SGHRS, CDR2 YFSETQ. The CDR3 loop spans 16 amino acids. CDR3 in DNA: TGCGCCAGCGGCTCCCGGCCGGAAGGAGGGAATGAAAAACTGTTTTTT. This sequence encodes CASGSRPEGGNEKLFF.

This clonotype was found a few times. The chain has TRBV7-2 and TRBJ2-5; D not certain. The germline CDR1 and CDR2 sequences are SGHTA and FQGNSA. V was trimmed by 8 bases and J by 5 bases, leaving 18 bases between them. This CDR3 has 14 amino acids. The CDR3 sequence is CASARWQQTETQYF. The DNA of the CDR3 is TGTGCCAGCGCCAGGTGGCAGCAAACGGAGACCCAGTACTTC.